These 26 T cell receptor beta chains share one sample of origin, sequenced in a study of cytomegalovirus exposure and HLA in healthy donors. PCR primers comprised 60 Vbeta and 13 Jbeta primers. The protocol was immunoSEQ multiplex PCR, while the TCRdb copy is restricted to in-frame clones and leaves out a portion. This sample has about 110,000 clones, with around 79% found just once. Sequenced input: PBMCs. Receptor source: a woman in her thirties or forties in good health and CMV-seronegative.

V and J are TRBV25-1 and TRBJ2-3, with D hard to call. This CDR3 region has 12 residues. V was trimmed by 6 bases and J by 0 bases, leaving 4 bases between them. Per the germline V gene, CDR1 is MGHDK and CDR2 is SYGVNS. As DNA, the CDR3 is TGTGCCAGCAGGGCTAGCACAGATACGCAGTATTTT. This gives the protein CASRASTDTQYF.

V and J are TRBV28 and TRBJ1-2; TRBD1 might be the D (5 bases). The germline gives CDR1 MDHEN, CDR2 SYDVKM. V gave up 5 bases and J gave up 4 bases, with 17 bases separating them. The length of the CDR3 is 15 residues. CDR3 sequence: CASSPAPGQGYGYTF. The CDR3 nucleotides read TGTGCCAGCAGTCCCGCCCCAGGGCAGGGCTATGGCTACACCTTC.

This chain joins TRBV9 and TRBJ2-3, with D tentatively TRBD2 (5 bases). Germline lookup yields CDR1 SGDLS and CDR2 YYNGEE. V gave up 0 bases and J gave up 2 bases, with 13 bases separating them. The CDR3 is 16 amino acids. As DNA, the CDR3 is TGTGCCAGCAGCGTAGGACGGAGGACCCCCACAGATACGCAGTATTTT. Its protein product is CASSVGRRTPTDTQYF.

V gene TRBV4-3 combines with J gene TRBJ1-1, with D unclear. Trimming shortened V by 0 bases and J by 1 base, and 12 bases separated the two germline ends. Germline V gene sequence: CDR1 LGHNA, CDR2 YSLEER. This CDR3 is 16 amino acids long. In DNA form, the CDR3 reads TGCGCCAGCAGCCAAGAACGAACAGAAACGAACACTGAAGCTTTCTTT. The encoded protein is CASSQERTETNTEAFF.

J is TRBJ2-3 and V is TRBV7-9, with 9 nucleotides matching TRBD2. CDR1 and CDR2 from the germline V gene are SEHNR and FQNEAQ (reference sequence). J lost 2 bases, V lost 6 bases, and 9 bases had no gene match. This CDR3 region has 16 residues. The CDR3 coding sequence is TGTGCCAGCAGGGAAAAACTAGCGGGCAACACAGATACGCAGTATTTT. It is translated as CASREKLAGNTDTQYF.

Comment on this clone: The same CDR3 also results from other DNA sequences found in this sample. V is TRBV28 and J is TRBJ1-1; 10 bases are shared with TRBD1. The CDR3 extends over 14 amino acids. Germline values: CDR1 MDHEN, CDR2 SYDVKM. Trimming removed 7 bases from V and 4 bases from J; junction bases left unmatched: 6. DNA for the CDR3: TGTGCCAGCACGCGGGACAGGGGAGGCACTGAAGCTTTCTTT. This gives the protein CASTRDRGGTEAFF.

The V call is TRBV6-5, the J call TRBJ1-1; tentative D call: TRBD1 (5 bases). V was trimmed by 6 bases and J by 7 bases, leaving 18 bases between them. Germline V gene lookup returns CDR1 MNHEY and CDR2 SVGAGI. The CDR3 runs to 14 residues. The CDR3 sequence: CASRRQGSVDEAFF. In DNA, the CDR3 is TGTGCCAGCAGGCGTCAGGGTTCAGTCGATGAAGCTTTCTTT.

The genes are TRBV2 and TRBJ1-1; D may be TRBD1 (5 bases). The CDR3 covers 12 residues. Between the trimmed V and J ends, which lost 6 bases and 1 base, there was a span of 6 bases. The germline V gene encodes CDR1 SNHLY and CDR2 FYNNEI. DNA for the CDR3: TGTGCCAGCAGCGGACAGAACACTGAAGCTTTCTTT. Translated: CASSGQNTEAFF.

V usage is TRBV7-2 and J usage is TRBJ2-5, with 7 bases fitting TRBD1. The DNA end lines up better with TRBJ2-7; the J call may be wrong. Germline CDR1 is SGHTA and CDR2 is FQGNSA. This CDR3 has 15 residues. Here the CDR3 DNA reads TGTGCCAGCAGCTTAGGACAGGGATTATACTACGAGCAGTACTTC. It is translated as CASSLGQGLYYEQYF.

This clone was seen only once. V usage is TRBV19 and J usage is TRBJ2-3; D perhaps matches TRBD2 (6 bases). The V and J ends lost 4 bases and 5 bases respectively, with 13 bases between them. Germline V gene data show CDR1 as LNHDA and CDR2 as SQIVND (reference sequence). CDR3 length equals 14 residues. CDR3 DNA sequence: TGTGCCAGTAGTAGGTCCAGGCGGGGAGATACGCAGTATTTT. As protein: CASSRSRRGDTQYF.

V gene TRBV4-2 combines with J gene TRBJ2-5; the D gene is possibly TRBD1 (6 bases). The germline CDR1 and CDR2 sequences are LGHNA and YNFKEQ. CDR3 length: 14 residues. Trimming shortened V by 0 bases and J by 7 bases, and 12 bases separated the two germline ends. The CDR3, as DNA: TGTGCCAGCAGCCAAGATCCAGGGGCAGGGACCCAGTACTTC. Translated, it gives CASSQDPGAGTQYF.

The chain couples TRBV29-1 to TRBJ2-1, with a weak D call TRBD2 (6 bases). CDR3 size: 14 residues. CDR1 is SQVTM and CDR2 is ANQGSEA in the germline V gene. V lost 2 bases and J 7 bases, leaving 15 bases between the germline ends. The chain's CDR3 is CSVETPGARNEQFF. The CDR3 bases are TGCAGCGTTGAAACTCCGGGAGCTCGTAATGAGCAGTTCTTC.

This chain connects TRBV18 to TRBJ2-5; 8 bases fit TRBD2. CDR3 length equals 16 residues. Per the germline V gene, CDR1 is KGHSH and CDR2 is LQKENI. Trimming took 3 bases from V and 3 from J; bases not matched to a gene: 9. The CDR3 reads CASSPRSGSGKETQYF. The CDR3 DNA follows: TGTGCCAGCTCACCTCGGAGCGGTAGCGGGAAAGAGACCCAGTACTTC.

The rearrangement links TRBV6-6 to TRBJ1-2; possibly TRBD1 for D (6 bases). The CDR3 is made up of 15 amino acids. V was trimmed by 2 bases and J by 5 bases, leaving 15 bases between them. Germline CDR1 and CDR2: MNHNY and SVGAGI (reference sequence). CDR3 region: CASSYTRGRDYGYTF. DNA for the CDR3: TGTGCCAGCAGTTACACCAGGGGCCGGGATTATGGCTACACCTTC.

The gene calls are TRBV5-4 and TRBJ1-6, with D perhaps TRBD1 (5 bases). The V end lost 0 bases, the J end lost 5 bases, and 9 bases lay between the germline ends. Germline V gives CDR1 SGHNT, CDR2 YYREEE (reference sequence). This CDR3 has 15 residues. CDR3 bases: TGTGCCAGCAGCTTGGGGGGCAGGGATAATTCACCCCTCCACTTT. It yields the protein CASSLGGRDNSPLHF. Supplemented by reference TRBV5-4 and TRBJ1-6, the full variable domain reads ETGVTQSPTHLIKTRGQQVTLRCSSQSGHNTVSWYQQALGQGPQFIFQYYREEENGRGNFPPRFSGLQFPNYSSELNVNALELDDSALYLCASSLGGRDNSPLHFGNGTRLTVT.

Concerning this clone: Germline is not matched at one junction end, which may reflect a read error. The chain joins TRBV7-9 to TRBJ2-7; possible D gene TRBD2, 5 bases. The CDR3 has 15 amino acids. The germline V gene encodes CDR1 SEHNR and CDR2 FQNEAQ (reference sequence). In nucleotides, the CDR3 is TGTTCCAGCAGCTTAATCTCTAGAAAGACTAACGAGCAGTACTTC. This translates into CSSSLISRKTNEQYF.

CDR3 sequence reads: CASSPKWRGLYEQYF. The CDR3 coding sequence is TGTGCCAGCAGCCCAAAGTGGCGGGGGCTTTACGAGCAGTACTTC. This chain links TRBV6-5 with TRBJ2-7, with D perhaps TRBD2 (7 bases). The CDR3 runs 15 residues. V was pared by 6 bases and J by 4 bases, with 19 bases between. CDR1 and CDR2 from the germline V gene are MNHEY and SVGAGI.

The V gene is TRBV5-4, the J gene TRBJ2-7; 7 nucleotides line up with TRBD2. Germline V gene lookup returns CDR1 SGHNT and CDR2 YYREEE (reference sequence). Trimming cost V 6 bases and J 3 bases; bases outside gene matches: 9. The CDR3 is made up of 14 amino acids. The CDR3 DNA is TGTGCCAGCACCACCCGTGGGGGGGACTACGAGCAGTACTTC. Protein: CASTTRGGDYEQYF.

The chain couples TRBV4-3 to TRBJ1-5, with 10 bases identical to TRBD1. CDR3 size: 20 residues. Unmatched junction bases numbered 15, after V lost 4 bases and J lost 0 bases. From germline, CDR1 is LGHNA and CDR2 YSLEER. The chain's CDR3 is CASSPAADRGVAYSNQPQHF. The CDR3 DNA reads TGCGCCAGCAGCCCCGCCGCGGACAGGGGGGTCGCGTATAGCAATCAGCCCCAGCATTTT.

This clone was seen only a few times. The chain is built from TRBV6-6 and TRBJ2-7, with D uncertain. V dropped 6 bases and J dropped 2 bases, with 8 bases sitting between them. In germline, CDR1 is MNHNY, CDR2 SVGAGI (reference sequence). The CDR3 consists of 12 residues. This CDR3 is CASSSPAYEQYF. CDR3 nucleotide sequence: TGTGCCAGCAGCTCCCCAGCCTACGAGCAGTACTTC.

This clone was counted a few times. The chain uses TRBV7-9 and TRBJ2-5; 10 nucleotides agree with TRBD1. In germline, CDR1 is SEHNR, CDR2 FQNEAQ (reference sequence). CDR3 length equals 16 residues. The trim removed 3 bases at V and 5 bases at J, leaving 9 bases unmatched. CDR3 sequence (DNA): TGTGCCAGCAGCTTTGGGGACAGGGGTGCGAGGGAGACCCAGTACTTC. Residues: CASSFGDRGARETQYF. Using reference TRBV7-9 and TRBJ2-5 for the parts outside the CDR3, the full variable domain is DTGVSQNPRHKITKRGQNVTFRCDPISEHNRLYWYRQTLGQGPEFLTYFQNEAQLEKSRLLSDRFSAERPKGSFSTLEIQRTEQGDSAMYLCASSFGDRGARETQYFGPGTRLLVL.

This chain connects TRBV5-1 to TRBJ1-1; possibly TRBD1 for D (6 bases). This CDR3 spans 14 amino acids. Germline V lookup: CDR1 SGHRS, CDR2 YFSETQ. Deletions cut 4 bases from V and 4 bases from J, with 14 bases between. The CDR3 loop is CASSSGGAGTEAFF. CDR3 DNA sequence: TGCGCCAGCAGCAGCGGGGGGGCTGGCACTGAAGCTTTCTTT.

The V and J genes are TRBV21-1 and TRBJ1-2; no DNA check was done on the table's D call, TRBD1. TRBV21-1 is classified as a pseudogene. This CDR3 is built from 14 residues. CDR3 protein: CASSLRDRSGGYTF. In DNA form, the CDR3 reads TGTGCCAGCAGTCTAAGGGACAGAAGTGGTGGCTACACCTTC.

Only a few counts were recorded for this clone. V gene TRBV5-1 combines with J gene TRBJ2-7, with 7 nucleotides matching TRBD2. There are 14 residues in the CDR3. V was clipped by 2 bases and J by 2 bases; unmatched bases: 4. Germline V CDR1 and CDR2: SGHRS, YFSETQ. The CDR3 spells CASSFAGEAYEQYF. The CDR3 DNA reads TGCGCCAGCAGCTTCGCGGGAGAGGCCTACGAGCAGTACTTC.

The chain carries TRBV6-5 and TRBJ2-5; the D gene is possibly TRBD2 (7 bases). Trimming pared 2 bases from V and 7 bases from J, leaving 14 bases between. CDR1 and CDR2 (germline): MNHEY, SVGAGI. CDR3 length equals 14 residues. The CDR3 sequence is CASSYGEGGGTQYF. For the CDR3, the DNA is TGTGCCAGCAGTTACGGGGAGGGGGGAGGGACCCAGTACTTC.

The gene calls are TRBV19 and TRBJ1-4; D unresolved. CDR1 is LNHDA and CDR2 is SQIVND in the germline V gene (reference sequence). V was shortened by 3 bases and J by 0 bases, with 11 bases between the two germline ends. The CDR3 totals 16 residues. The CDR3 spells CASSIGDSATNEKLFF. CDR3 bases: TGTGCCAGTAGTATTGGGGATAGCGCAACTAATGAAAAACTGTTTTTT.